Presented here are 19 T cell receptor beta chains from one specimen sequenced in a study of cytotoxic CD8 clonotypes in ibrutinib-treated CLL. The table came from immunoSEQ multiplex PCR; TCRdb's copy has only in-frame clones and leaves some out. The data contain about 69,000 clones, about 84% of them singletons. This specimen was PBMCs, taken at disease progression, from a patient treated with ibrutinib. These receptors were taken from a human donor with chronic lymphocytic leukemia.

This rearrangement joins TRBV6-6 to TRBJ2-7; TRBD1 might be the D (6 bases). The CDR3 contains 15 residues. CDR1 is MNHNY, CDR2 SVGAGI, per germline (reference sequence). Trimming stripped 6 bases from V and 2 bases from J, with 17 bases between. The CDR3 protein is CASRDWAEGAYEQYF. As DNA, the CDR3 is TGTGCCAGCAGAGACTGGGCTGAGGGGGCCTACGAGCAGTACTTC.

The chain links TRBV28 to TRBJ2-7, with D possibly being TRBD1 (5 bases). CDR1 is MDHEN and CDR2 is SYDVKM in the germline V gene. V dropped 3 bases and J dropped 2 bases, with 11 bases sitting between them. The CDR3 is 14 amino acids. The CDR3 coding sequence is TGTGCCAGCAGTTTCAGGGTCCGCCCCTACGAGCAGTACTTC. Translation: CASSFRVRPYEQYF.

This clone has more than one count but fewer than ten. This sequence joins TRBV18 and TRBJ1-3; no clear D gene. V was pared by 3 bases and J by 3 bases, with 15 bases between. Germline CDR1 and CDR2: KGHSH and LQKENI. The CDR3 is 16 amino acids. This CDR3 reads CASSPYSPSDGNTIYF. CDR3 sequence (DNA): TGTGCCAGCTCACCCTATAGCCCGAGTGATGGAAACACCATATATTTT.

This chain uses TRBV19 with TRBJ1-5; D gene unclear. Germline-derived CDR1 and CDR2 are LNHDA and SQIVND (reference sequence). The CDR3 sequence is 15 residues long. V gave up 1 base and J gave up 1 base, with 8 bases separating them. Here the CDR3 reads CASSIAGKSNQPQHF. CDR3 sequence (DNA): TGTGCCAGTAGTATAGCGGGCAAAAGCAATCAGCCCCAGCATTTT.

In this sample, this clone turned up many times. V usage is TRBV6-5 and J usage is TRBJ2-7, with TRBD2 matching 10 bases. Trimming took 6 bases from V and 3 from J; bases not matched to a gene: 8. CDR1 and CDR2 from the germline V gene are MNHEY and SVGAGI. CDR3 size: 15 residues. CDR3 nucleotides: TGTGCCAGCAGCCTGAGCGGGAGGGGGGTCTACGAGCAGTACTTC. Amino acid sequence: CASSLSGRGVYEQYF.

The rearrangement uses TRBV19 and TRBJ2-6; the D is unclear. Deletions cut 3 bases from V and 0 bases from J, with 9 bases between. This CDR3 is 16 amino acids long. Germline V gene data show CDR1 as LNHDA and CDR2 as SQIVND (reference sequence). CDR3 protein: CASSMGPRSGANVLTF. The CDR3 bases are TGTGCCAGTAGTATGGGCCCTCGCTCTGGGGCCAACGTCCTGACTTTC.

This clone has more than one count but fewer than ten. The genes are TRBV30 and TRBJ2-1; either TRBD1 or TRBD2 may supply D (6 bases each). Germline CDR1 is GTSNPN and CDR2 is SVGIG (reference sequence). There are 14 residues in the CDR3. Trimming shortened V by 5 bases and J by 6 bases, and 17 bases separated the two germline ends. DNA for the CDR3: TGTGCCTGGTTTCCAGGGGAGGACCTCAATGAGCAGTTCTTC. This codes for CAWFPGEDLNEQFF.

The chain employs TRBV19 and TRBJ1-1; D not certain. CDR3 size: 13 residues. Per germline, CDR1 LNHDA and CDR2 SQIVND (reference sequence). The V end was cut by 4 bases, the J end by 1 base, with 7 bases between. This CDR3 is CASSTQRNTEAFF. The CDR3 DNA sequence: TGTGCCAGTAGTACCCAAAGGAACACTGAAGCTTTCTTT.

The chain carries TRBV9 and TRBJ2-5; 7 nucleotides align to TRBD1. The CDR3 contains 15 residues. V shed 0 bases and J 3 bases; nucleotides not matched to a gene: 5. The germline gives CDR1 SGDLS, CDR2 YYNGEE. The CDR3 DNA reads TGTGCCAGCAGCGTAGCTACAGGGGTTAAAGAGACCCAGTACTTC. This sequence encodes CASSVATGVKETQYF.

V gene TRBV5-1 combines with J gene TRBJ2-3, with D tentatively TRBD1 (6 bases). The V end lost 4 bases, the J end lost 6 bases, and 18 bases lay between the germline ends. Germline V CDR1 and CDR2: SGHRS, YFSETQ. The CDR3 sequence is 15 residues long. CDR3 protein: CASSRRTGLEDTQYF. In nucleotides, the CDR3 is TGCGCCAGCAGCCGACGAACAGGGCTAGAGGATACGCAGTATTTT.

V and J are TRBV12-5 and TRBJ1-1; D unresolved. The CDR3 has 12 residues. CDR1 and CDR2 (germline): LGHNT, FRNRAP. Trimming pared 6 bases from V and 3 bases from J, leaving 8 bases between. CDR3 loop: CASGHEYTEAFF. CDR3 nucleotide sequence: TGTGCTAGTGGCCATGAATACACTGAAGCTTTCTTT.

The V call is TRBV25-1, the J call TRBJ2-5, with D possibly TRBD1 on 5 matching bases. The DNA matches TRBJ2-7 better at its end, which makes the J call doubtful. This CDR3 spans 15 amino acids. Germline V gene sequence: CDR1 MGHDK, CDR2 SYGVNS. The CDR3, as DNA: TGTGCCAGCAGTGCGTCGGACATCCGAGACTACGAGCAGTACTTC. Translated: CASSASDIRDYEQYF.

The CDR3 nucleotides read TGCGCCAGCAGCTTGGGGCGACAGTTGGGGTACGAGCAGTACTTC. Its translation is CASSLGRQLGYEQYF. This sequence joins TRBV5-1 and TRBJ2-7; perhaps TRBD1 as D (5 bases). The germline CDR1 and CDR2 sequences are SGHRS and YFSETQ. Trimming took off 0 bases at V and 4 bases at J, with 14 bases between the two ends. The CDR3 extends over 15 amino acids.

The rearrangement joins TRBV5-1 to TRBJ1-5, with TRBD1 matching 8 bases. Germline CDR1 is SGHRS and CDR2 is YFSETQ. This CDR3 comprises 15 residues. J was trimmed by 5 bases and V by 4 bases; bases with no gene match: 8. The CDR3 sequence: CASSPTGGSHQPQHF. CDR3 bases: TGCGCCAGCAGCCCCACAGGGGGTTCGCATCAGCCCCAGCATTTT.

The chain recombines TRBV19 with TRBJ2-3; D might be TRBD2 (6 bases). Germline V CDR1 and CDR2: LNHDA, SQIVND (reference sequence). This CDR3 region has 15 residues. Trimming took 1 base from V and 0 from J, leaving 8 bases between them. As DNA, the CDR3 is TGTGCCAGTAGTATAGTAGGGACTAGCACAGATACGCAGTATTTT. Its translation: CASSIVGTSTDTQYF. Complete variable domain (other parts from reference TRBV19 and TRBJ2-3): DGGITQSPKYLFRKEGQNVTLSCEQNLNHDAMYWYRQDPGQGLRLIYYSQIVNDFQKGDIAEGYSVSREKKESFPLTVTSAQKNPTAFYLCASSIVGTSTDTQYFGPGTRLTVL.

Only a few counts were recorded for this clone. The V call is TRBV12-2, the J call TRBJ2-7. TRBV12-2 is an annotated pseudogene. This CDR3 is built from 14 residues. The CDR3 DNA reads TGTGCAAGTCGCCTTGGGACGGTATCCTACGAGCAGTACTTC. Protein sequence: CASRLGTVSYEQYF.

The chain has TRBV7-3 and TRBJ1-2; no clear D gene. The CDR3 covers 13 residues. V was cut by 6 bases and J by 8 bases, with 16 bases left in between. Germline CDR1 SGHTA, CDR2 FQGTGA. The CDR3 coding sequence is TGTGCCAGCAGTGCGCAGGCCGGACGAGGCTACACCTTC. It encodes CASSAQAGRGYTF.

The sample holds many counts of this clone. The rearrangement joins TRBV5-1 to TRBJ2-2, with TRBD2 matching over 9 bases. This CDR3 spans 16 amino acids. Per the germline V gene, CDR1 is SGHRS and CDR2 is YFSETQ. V was pared by 4 bases and J by 2 bases, with 6 bases of the junction left unmatched. The CDR3 protein is CASSASGTPNTGELFF. The CDR3 region has the DNA TGCGCCAGCAGCGCTAGCGGGACCCCTAACACCGGGGAGCTGTTTTTT.

The CDR3 here is CASSPWTSVTYEQYF. The CDR3 DNA reads TGTGCCAGCAGCCCTTGGACTAGCGTCACCTACGAGCAGTACTTC. The V gene is TRBV7-2, the J gene TRBJ2-7, with TRBD2 matching 9 bases. The CDR3 has 15 residues. Looked up from germline, CDR1 is SGHTA and CDR2 is FQGNSA. The V and J ends lost 5 bases and 2 bases, in that order; junction bases with no gene match: 7.